This T cell receptor (beta chain) was found in a study of cytomegalovirus exposure and HLA in healthy donors. Germline V gene data show CDR1 as KGHSH and CDR2 as LQKENI. V lost 3 bases, J lost 10 bases, and 18 bases lay in between. The CDR3 is 14 amino acids. Primers for the PCR totalled 60 Vbeta and 13 Jbeta. Sequencing was performed with immunoSEQ multiplex PCR; in TCRdb, only in-frame clones are kept and a portion is missing. The data show 150,000 to 200,000 clones, around 82% seen once. Sequencing was done on a sample of PBMCs. V usage is TRBV18 and J usage is TRBJ1-2, with D possibly TRBD1 on 6 matching bases. This TCR came from a man aged 18 to 30 in good health and CMV-seronegative. CDR3 DNA: TGTGCCAGCTCACCGTTGCTCGACAGGCCACCCTACACCTTC. Encoded protein: CASSPLLDRPPYTF. Together with reference TRBV18 and TRBJ1-2, the CDR3 gives the full variable domain: NAGVMQNPRHLVRRRGQEARLRCSPMKGHSHVYWYRQLPEEGLKFMVYLQKENIIDESGMPKERFSAEFPKEGPSILRIQQVVRGDSAAYFCASSPLLDRPPYTFGSGTRLTVV.